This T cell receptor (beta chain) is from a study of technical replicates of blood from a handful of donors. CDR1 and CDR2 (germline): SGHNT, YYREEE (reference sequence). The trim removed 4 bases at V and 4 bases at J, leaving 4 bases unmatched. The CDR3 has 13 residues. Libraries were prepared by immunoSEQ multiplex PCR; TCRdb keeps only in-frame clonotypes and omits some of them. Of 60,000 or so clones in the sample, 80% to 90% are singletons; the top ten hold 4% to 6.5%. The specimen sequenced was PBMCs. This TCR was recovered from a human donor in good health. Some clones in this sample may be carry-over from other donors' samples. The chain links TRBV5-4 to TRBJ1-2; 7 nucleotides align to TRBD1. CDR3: CASSRDRAYGYTF. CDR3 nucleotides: TGTGCCAGCAGCCGGGACAGAGCCTATGGCTACACCTTC.